The 18 T cell receptor beta chains presented below share a single source sample, sequenced in a study of blood T cell repertoires in COVID-19. Clones were read by immunoSEQ multiplex PCR, and TCRdb kept only the in-frame ones, dropping some. Seen here are 100,000 to 150,000 clones, approximately 71% observed once, and the top ten hold roughly 8.6%. Sequenced material: peripheral blood. The receptors were sampled from a human donor in a cohort sampled during active COVID-19.

V gene TRBV5-6 combines with J gene TRBJ2-5; no firm D call. Per germline, CDR1 SGHDT and CDR2 YYEEEE. V was clipped by 5 bases and J by 1 base, with 12 bases between them. CDR3 length: 14 amino acids. CDR3 in amino acids: CASSFGGPQETQYF. The CDR3 nucleotides read TGTGCCAGCAGTTTCGGCGGCCCCCAAGAGACCCAGTACTTC.

The chain is built from TRBV20-1 and TRBJ2-7; tentatively, D is TRBD2 (5 bases). The CDR3 contains 11 residues. Between the trimmed V and J ends, which lost 3 bases and 3 bases, there was a span of 6 bases. Germline V gives CDR1 DFQATT, CDR2 SNEGSKA (reference sequence). The DNA for the CDR3 is TGCAGTGCTAGGAGCGGCTACGAGCAGTACTTC. This codes for CSARSGYEQYF.

The V call is TRBV9, the J call TRBJ2-1, with 11 bases matching TRBD2. V was clipped by 6 bases and J by 1 base; unmatched bases: 3. The germline CDR1 and CDR2 sequences are SGDLS and YYNGEE. CDR3 size: 15 residues. Written as DNA, the CDR3 is TGTGCCAGCACTTTAGCGGGGGGGTCCTACAATGAGCAGTTCTTC. Amino acid sequence: CASTLAGGSYNEQFF.

This chain connects TRBV3-1 (or the pseudogene TRBV3-2) to TRBJ2-7, with 7 bases matching TRBD1. CDR3 length: 13 amino acids. Germline V CDR1 and CDR2: LGHDT, YNNKEL (reference sequence). V lost 0 bases to trimming and J lost 9 bases; unmatched junction nucleotides: 5. The CDR3, as DNA: TGTGCCAGCAGCCAAGATCCAGGGGACAGGCAGTACTTC. Residues: CASSQDPGDRQYF.

The chain is built from TRBV7-6 and TRBJ1-1; D might be TRBD1 (6 bases). Trimming took 0 bases from V and 2 from J, leaving 10 bases between them. Germline-derived CDR1 and CDR2 are SGHVS and FNYEAQ. The CDR3 covers 15 residues. The CDR3 region has the DNA TGTGCCAGCAGCTTAGCTGGACAGCCCAACACTGAAGCTTTCTTT. It encodes CASSLAGQPNTEAFF.

The chain uses TRBV19 and TRBJ1-1; D is unresolved. Germline V gene lookup returns CDR1 LNHDA and CDR2 SQIVND (reference sequence). V shed 2 bases and J shed 7 bases, with 17 bases lying between them. This CDR3 region has 15 residues. The CDR3 loop reads CASSISRRNYDEAFF. The CDR3 nucleotides read TGTGCCAGTAGTATAAGTCGCAGAAACTATGATGAAGCTTTCTTT.

This chain connects TRBV19 to TRBJ1-5; TRBD1 is a possible D gene (5 bases). Trimming removed 5 bases from V and 3 bases from J, with 8 bases in between. The CDR3 spans 13 residues. Germline V CDR1 and CDR2: LNHDA, SQIVND (reference sequence). The DNA for the CDR3 is TGTGCCAGTAGTGGGGCTGTCAATCAGCCCCAGCATTTT. This gives the protein CASSGAVNQPQHF.

The chain has TRBV28 and TRBJ2-7, with 15 nucleotides matching TRBD2. V lost 6 bases and J lost 9; bases outside the gene matches: 15. The CDR3 sequence is 17 residues long. From germline, CDR1 is MDHEN and CDR2 SYDVKM. The CDR3 reads CASRLGLAGGPSSWQYF. The CDR3 nucleotides are TGTGCCAGCAGACTAGGACTAGCGGGAGGGCCGTCAAGTTGGCAGTACTTC.

The chain is built from TRBV29-1 and TRBJ2-7; 7 nucleotides align to TRBD1. Germline V gives CDR1 SQVTM, CDR2 ANQGSEA. The CDR3 consists of 14 residues. Trimming at V came to 5 bases and at J to 0 bases, leaving 7 bases not matched to a gene. CDR3 DNA: TGCAGCGTTACGGGACAGTCAAGCTCCTACGAGCAGTACTTC. It encodes CSVTGQSSSYEQYF.

This chain joins TRBV10-3 and TRBJ1-2; possibly TRBD1 for D (5 bases). Germline V CDR1 and CDR2: ENHRY, SYGVKD. The CDR3 covers 16 residues. The V gene lost 0 bases and the J gene lost 4 bases, with 15 bases spanning the gap. The chain's CDR3 is CAISESGGYIGYGYTF. The CDR3 coding sequence is TGTGCCATCAGTGAGTCGGGGGGGTATATCGGCTATGGCTACACCTTC.

The rearrangement uses TRBV7-9 and TRBJ2-7, with D possibly TRBD1 on 5 matching bases. This CDR3 is 12 amino acids long. CDR1 and CDR2 from the germline V gene are SEHNR and FQNEAQ (reference sequence). Trimming took off 1 base at V and 5 bases at J, with 6 bases between the two ends. The CDR3 DNA sequence: TGTGCCAGCAGCTTAGAGGGGCACGAGCAGTACTTC. This translates into CASSLEGHEQYF.

The chain uses TRBV4-1 and TRBJ2-7; D possibly corresponds to TRBD1 (6 bases). V lost 1 base, J lost 4 bases, and 14 bases lay in between. Germline V gene sequence: CDR1 MGHRA, CDR2 YSYEKL. CDR3 length equals 15 residues. DNA for the CDR3: TGCGCCAGCAGCCAAGGTTCAGGGGAACGATACGAGCAGTACTTC. Residues: CASSQGSGERYEQYF.

The chain combines TRBV30 with TRBJ2-5; D ambiguous. CDR1 and CDR2 from the germline V gene are GTSNPN and SVGIG (reference sequence). The CDR3 runs 14 residues. The V end was cut by 0 bases, the J end by 1 base, with 9 bases between. In DNA form, the CDR3 reads TGTGCCTGGAGTGTACGTACAATCCAAGAGACCCAGTACTTC. It specifies CAWSVRTIQETQYF.

CDR3 protein: CASSEAGTLVKGYTF. The CDR3 region has the DNA TGTGCCAGCAGTGAAGCAGGGACACTCGTTAAAGGCTACACCTTC. V gene TRBV6-1 combines with J gene TRBJ1-2; the D gene is possibly TRBD1 (6 bases). This CDR3 has 15 residues. The V gene's germline CDR1 is MNHNS and CDR2 SASEGT. V lost 0 bases, J lost 8 bases, and 16 bases lay in between.

The rearrangement joins TRBV5-4 to TRBJ1-6; D possibly corresponds to TRBD1 (5 bases). The V end was cut by 0 bases, the J end by 14 bases, with 18 bases between. Germline CDR1 and CDR2: SGHNT and YYREEE (reference sequence). This CDR3 region has 15 residues. The CDR3 bases are TGTGCCAGCAGCTTGGCGGGGGGACCCCTCATGGCCCTCCACTTT. Protein product: CASSLAGGPLMALHF. The full variable domain, its missing parts supplied by reference TRBV5-4 and TRBJ1-6, is ETGVTQSPTHLIKTRGQQVTLRCSSQSGHNTVSWYQQALGQGPQFIFQYYREEENGRGNFPPRFSGLQFPNYSSELNVNALELDDSALYLCASSLAGGPLMALHFGNGTRLTVT.

The chain combines TRBV6-1 with TRBJ2-1; 15 bases fit TRBD2. CDR1 is MNHNS, CDR2 SASEGT, per germline. The J segment lost 4 bases and the V segment lost 0 bases, leaving 7 bases of the junction unmatched. The CDR3 is 19 amino acids. The CDR3 sequence is CASSEALLGLAGGYNEQFF. The CDR3 DNA sequence: TGTGCCAGCAGTGAAGCGCTTCTGGGACTAGCGGGGGGTTACAATGAGCAGTTCTTC.

This chain links TRBV12-5 with TRBJ1-1, with a weak D call TRBD1 (5 bases). The germline V gene encodes CDR1 LGHNT and CDR2 FRNRAP. V lost 4 bases, J lost 1 base, and 10 bases lay in between. The CDR3 is 14 amino acids. The CDR3 reads CASGSRQRNTEAFF. The CDR3 DNA is TGTGCTAGTGGTTCAAGACAGAGGAACACTGAAGCTTTCTTT.

The chain uses TRBV27 and TRBJ2-5, with 10 bases fitting TRBD2. The V segment lost 5 bases and the J segment 2 bases; nucleotides outside the gene matches: 5. The CDR3 consists of 15 residues. Germline loops: CDR1 MNHEY, CDR2 SMNVEV (reference sequence). Here the CDR3 DNA reads TGTGCCAGCAGTAAAGCGGGGGGGGATCAAGAGACCCAGTACTTC. It encodes CASSKAGGDQETQYF.